This record covers a single T cell receptor (beta chain). This sample is part of a study of cytomegalovirus exposure and HLA in healthy donors. The CDR3 runs 12 residues. Germline-derived CDR1 and CDR2 are SGDLS and YYNGEE. Between the trimmed V and J ends, which lost 4 bases and 8 bases, there was a span of 12 bases. Both 60 Vbeta primers and 13 Jbeta primers went into the PCR. Authors' analysis steps: Later analysis identified tens of millions of unique TCR beta chains, roughly 11 million shared. TCRdb's copy holds only in-frame clones and misses some; the assay was immunoSEQ multiplex PCR. V and J calls and clone size are copied from that table; D and trimming were computed from the DNA. The table has about 98,000 clones, about four fifths seen once.

V is TRBV9 and J is TRBJ1-2; TRBD1 might be the D (6 bases). The sequencing input was PBMCs. The clonotype originates from a man between 18 and 29 years old in good health and CMV-seropositive. CDR3 loop: CASSSRTDGYTF. In DNA form, the CDR3 reads TGTGCCAGCAGCTCCAGGACAGACGGCTACACCTTC.